This T cell receptor (beta chain) was obtained from a study of Ad26.COV2.S vaccination and SARS-CoV-2 variants. General study results and limits: The breadth of spike-specific CD8+ and CD4+ T cell responses after vaccination was reportedly substantial. The placebo group had lower spike-specific TCR breadth than the vaccine recipients did. It is possible that the TCR breadth and depth analyses underestimated the total T cell responses.

Libraries were prepared by immunoSEQ multiplex PCR; TCRdb keeps only in-frame clonotypes and omits some of them. The sample holds just over 350,000 clones; about 90% are singletons and the top ten take roughly 3.9%. Germline V gene lookup returns CDR1 SGHDN and CDR2 FVKESK. V shed 4 bases, J shed 5 bases, and the junction held 3 bases outside the gene matches. This CDR3 contains 13 residues. Comment on this clone: Its antigen is unidentified.

V is TRBV14 and J is TRBJ1-1; 8 bases fit TRBD1. The clonotype originates from a human donor who had recovered from COVID-19. The specimen was peripheral blood, collected after recovery from COVID-19. The DNA for the CDR3 is TGTGCCAGCAGCCCCAGGGGGCGAACTGAAGCTTTCTTT. It codes for CASSPRGRTEAFF.